The source of this TCR beta chain is a study of Graves' ophthalmopathy and Graves' hyperthyroidism. CDR1 is SGHVS, CDR2 FNYEAQ, per germline. V was pared by 5 bases and J by 13 bases, with 6 bases between. CDR3 length equals 9 residues. Amplification of TCR beta CDR3 regions used RNA transcripts. First-round RT-PCR relied on HTBI primers, and a second-round multiplex PCR came next. MiXCR, run by TCRdb on the multiplex PCR reads, gives a single entry per CDR3 protein. The repertoire consists of some 25,000 distinct CDR3 sequences, with approximately 48% occurring once and the leading ten covering around 6.2%.

The rearrangement joins TRBV7-6 to TRBJ1-5; D gene ambiguous. This clonotype was sampled from an adult woman with stable Graves' hyperthyroidism. The material sequenced was peripheral blood. The CDR3 loop is CASSTGQHF. The CDR3 DNA is TGTGCCAGCAGCACGGGACAGCATTTT.